Listed below are T cell receptor beta chains from one sample, sequenced in a study of blood T cells in healthy people across ages. TCRdb redid the calling of the 5' RACE reads with MiXCR, one entry per CDR3 protein. The sample consists of roughly 1.6 million distinct CDR3 sequences, roughly a third of them appearing once. The sequencing sample was made of blood. The receptors stem from a woman aged 30 to 39 in good health. Both conserved end residues are part of each CDR3. The order of the fields is CDR3 DNA, CDR3 protein, CDR3 length, D gene, clone size, V gene, J gene. A D gene is named only where the DNA matches it firmly. Size values are once, few and many counts, or a class for expanded clones, and some rows have none.

TGCAGTGCTAGAGTCCAGGGCTCCAAAAATTACAATGAGCAGTTCTTC	CSARVQGSKNYNEQFF	16	.	.	TRBV20-1	TRBJ2-1
TGCAGTACCCTAGGACTTGGAGAGACCCAGTACTTC	CSTLGLGETQYF	12	.	few	TRBV20-1	TRBJ2-5
TGTGCCAGCGGGGAGGGACTATCCTACGAGCAGTACTTC	CASGEGLSYEQYF	13	TRBD2	few	TRBV27	TRBJ2-7
TGTGCCAGCAGTTCCCTGGCCGGGACAGGTTGGACTGAAGCTTTCTTT	CASSSLAGTGWTEAFF	16	TRBD1	.	TRBV27	TRBJ1-1
TGTGCCAGCAGTTTGGGCAGCCATCGAGCTGAAGCTTTCTTT	CASSLGSHRAEAFF	14	.	.	TRBV12-3/TRBV12-4	TRBJ1-1
TGTGCCACCAGTGAACACCCGAGAGCGGGAGCTCCAGATACGCAGTATTTT	CATSEHPRAGAPDTQYF	17	TRBD2	few	TRBV24-1	TRBJ2-3
TGCAGTGCTGGACTGGGCGATGAGCAGTTCTTC	CSAGLGDEQFF	11	.	few	TRBV20-1	TRBJ2-1
TGTGCCAGCAGCTTGATGACAGGCATTATCTCTGGAAACACCATATATTTT	CASSLMTGIISGNTIYF	17	.	.	TRBV7-9	TRBJ1-3
TGCGCCAGCAGCCAAGATTCGGGGCAGAGGTCCTACAATGAGCAGTTCTTC	CASSQDSGQRSYNEQFF	17	.	.	TRBV4-1	TRBJ2-1
TGTGCCAGCAGCTTAGCCTCGACAGGTCCTCATCAGCCCCAGCATTTT	CASSLASTGPHQPQHF	16	.	.	TRBV7-2	TRBJ1-5
TGTGCCAGTAGTATAGACAGTTACAATGAGCAGTTCTTC	CASSIDSYNEQFF	13	.	.	TRBV19	TRBJ2-1
TGCGCCAGCGGTCCAGCGGGGACAGCTGGAGAGCAGTACTTC	CASGPAGTAGEQYF	14	.	.	TRBV5-1	TRBJ2-4
TGTGCCAGCAGCTTAGGGGGCTTACACTACAATGAGCAGTTCTTC	CASSLGGLHYNEQFF	15	.	.	TRBV7-3	TRBJ2-1
TGTGCCAGCAGACCGGTGGGATTCGCGGGACTTACAAGGGGCAATGAGCAGTTCTTC	CASRPVGFAGLTRGNEQFF	19	.	.	TRBV27	TRBJ2-1
TGCAGCGTACGGGGTGGGGGACTGAACACTGAAGCTTTCTTT	CSVRGGGLNTEAFF	14	.	few	TRBV29-1	TRBJ1-1
TGTGCCAGCGCGGTAGCGGGAGATCTAAACGAGCAGTACTTC	CASAVAGDLNEQYF	14	TRBD2	many	TRBV10-3	TRBJ2-7
TGTGCCAGCAGCCAAGATTGGGGAGGGGACGGCTATGGCTACACCTTC	CASSQDWGGDGYGYTF	16	.	.	TRBV4-2	TRBJ1-2
TGTGCCAGCAGTGATCTCGGAAAGGGGTATGGCTACACCTTC	CASSDLGKGYGYTF	14	.	few	TRBV25-1	TRBJ1-2
TGTGCCAGCTCACTCTCCCTATCGGACGAGCAGTACTTC	CASSLSLSDEQYF	13	.	.	TRBV18	TRBJ2-7
TGTGCCAGCAGCGTAGGTATGGGGGTTGAGAACACTGAAGCTTTCTTT	CASSVGMGVENTEAFF	16	.	few	TRBV9	TRBJ1-1
TGTGCCAGCAATGTAGGGACCGGCGAGCAGTACTTC	CASNVGTGEQYF	12	.	.	TRBV25-1	TRBJ2-7
TGTGCCAGCAGCTTACACCCCCGGGGGATGACTGAAGCTTTCTTT	CASSLHPRGMTEAFF	15	.	.	TRBV7-2	TRBJ1-1
TGTGCCTGGAGGCCTACAGGGACAGATACGCAGTATTTT	CAWRPTGTDTQYF	13	.	.	TRBV30	TRBJ2-3
TGTGCCTGGAGTGGGGGGACTAGCGAGGGAGATACGCAGTATTTT	CAWSGGTSEGDTQYF	15	TRBD2	.	TRBV30	TRBJ2-3
TGCAGCGTTGTTGGTAGCGGGTTTGGTACCCGCGAGCAGTACTTC	CSVVGSGFGTREQYF	15	TRBD2	.	TRBV29-1	TRBJ2-7
TGCAGTGCTAGAGGCCCTTCCTGGCCGGGGTTGTATGGCTACACCTTC	CSARGPSWPGLYGYTF	16	.	few	TRBV20-1	TRBJ1-2
TGTGCCATCAGTGGTGGGAGACTGGCGGGAGGCTACTCCTACAATGAGCAGTACTTC	CAISGGRLAGGYSYNEQYF	19	TRBD2	once	TRBV10-3	TRBJ2-7
TGTGCCACCAGGAGCGGCTATGGCTACACCTTC	CATRSGYGYTF	11	.	many	TRBV15	TRBJ1-2
TGCAGTGGGACGAACAGGGCGTACGAGCAGTACTTC	CSGTNRAYEQYF	12	.	.	TRBV20-1	TRBJ2-7
TGCGCCAGCAGCCAAGAGACGGGCAGGACTCTGAACACTGAAGCTTTCTTT	CASSQETGRTLNTEAFF	17	.	.	TRBV4-1	TRBJ1-1
TGTGCCAGCAACGGTCGCGTGGACGCTATGCGTTACGAGCAGTACTTC	CASNGRVDAMRYEQYF	16	.	few	TRBV7-8	TRBJ2-7
TGTGCCAGCAGCTTAGAGAGGGCAGGGACCACAGATACGCAGTATTTT	CASSLERAGTTDTQYF	16	.	.	TRBV7-8	TRBJ2-3
TGTGCCATCAGTGAGTCGAGTGGGGGGGACAGCCTCAACGAGCAGTACTTC	CAISESSGGDSLNEQYF	17	.	many	TRBV10-3	TRBJ2-7
TGCGCCAGCAGCCAAGATGCGGGGGGCGGTGGTAACGAGCAGTACTTC	CASSQDAGGGGNEQYF	16	TRBD2	many	TRBV4-1	TRBJ2-7
TGCAGTGCTAGAGTAAGGACAAGGGAGGATGGCTACACCTTC	CSARVRTREDGYTF	14	.	few	TRBV20-1	TRBJ1-2
TGTGCCTGGACATCTGGCGCGGGGATCTACAATGAGCAGTTCTTC	CAWTSGAGIYNEQFF	15	.	.	TRBV30	TRBJ2-1
TGTGCCAGAAGCTTTGGGGGTAAGGCAGATACGCAGTATTTT	CARSFGGKADTQYF	14	.	few	TRBV5-3	TRBJ2-3
TGTGCCAGCAGCAAAGAGGGAAATCGGCCCCGGCATTTT	CASSKEGNRPRHF	13	.	.	TRBV21-1	TRBJ1-5
TGCAGTGCTAGGGCTCCCGGGACTAGCGGCACAGATACGCAGTATTTT	CSARAPGTSGTDTQYF	16	TRBD2	.	TRBV20-1	TRBJ2-3
TGCAGTGCTAGAGACCGGGGGGAGCGGAGCTCCTACAATGAGCAGTTCTTC	CSARDRGERSSYNEQFF	17	TRBD2	.	TRBV20-1	TRBJ2-1
TGCGCCAGCGGTATAGGGGCCTCCTACAATGAGCAGTTCTTC	CASGIGASYNEQFF	14	.	few	TRBV5-1	TRBJ2-1
TGTGCCAGCAGCGTAGCCTTGGGACAGGTCTCTGGAAACACCATATATTTT	CASSVALGQVSGNTIYF	17	TRBD1	.	TRBV9	TRBJ1-3
TGCAGCGTCCTTAAGCCGGGACAGGGCTACGAGCAGTACTTC	CSVLKPGQGYEQYF	14	TRBD1	.	TRBV29-1	TRBJ2-7
TGTGCCAGCAGCGTCGTACAGGGGGCAGATACGCAGTATTTT	CASSVVQGADTQYF	14	TRBD1	.	TRBV9	TRBJ2-3
TGTGCCAGCAGCTTAAGGACAGGGGAGGGTCAGCCCCAGCATTTT	CASSLRTGEGQPQHF	15	TRBD1	.	TRBV7-2	TRBJ1-5
TGTGCCAGCAGCCAAGATGGGGAAAAGGGTAGGAATGAGCAGTTCTTC	CASSQDGEKGRNEQFF	16	.	.	TRBV3-1	TRBJ2-1
TGTGCCAGCAGCTTAGCTGGCTCTGGGGCCAACGTCCTGACTTTC	CASSLAGSGANVLTF	15	.	many	TRBV28	TRBJ2-6
TGCGCCAGCAGCTTGGGGCAGCAAACTCAAGAGACCCAGTACTTC	CASSLGQQTQETQYF	15	.	.	TRBV5-1	TRBJ2-5
TGTGCCAGCAGCGGGACCGGGACAGGGGTCAATGAGCAGTTCTTC	CASSGTGTGVNEQFF	15	TRBD1	few	TRBV9	TRBJ2-1
TGTGCCAGCAGCTTCCGGGCTATCCCTTCTGAAGCTTTCTTT	CASSFRAIPSEAFF	14	.	.	TRBV5-6	TRBJ1-1
TGCAGTGCTAGAGATCGAGCGGGAGTTCTAGGTGAGCAGTTCTTC	CSARDRAGVLGEQFF	15	TRBD2	few	TRBV20-1	TRBJ2-1
TGCAGTGCTAGGCGGGACAGTTTAGTGGTTGGCTACACCTTC	CSARRDSLVVGYTF	14	TRBD1	.	TRBV20-1	TRBJ1-2
TGTGCCAGCGTCCAGGTTAGCAATCAGCCCCAGCATTTT	CASVQVSNQPQHF	13	.	.	TRBV6-1	TRBJ1-5
TGCAGCGTTGTGGGGCCAAACTATGGCTACACCTTC	CSVVGPNYGYTF	12	.	.	TRBV29-1	TRBJ1-2
TGTGCCAGCAGTTTAGTTGGTGGGAGTAACTCCTACGAGCAGTACTTC	CASSLVGGSNSYEQYF	16	.	.	TRBV28	TRBJ2-7